The clone carrying this TCR beta chain was seen ten or more times. This sample was included in a study of T cell repertoires in cytomegalovirus infection. Study information: An indication of both CMV infection and matching HLA type came from public TCR beta signatures.

TCRdb reprocessed the reads with MiXCR, giving one entry per CDR3 protein. The profile shows a few hundred thousand distinct CDR3 sequences, roughly 13% of them singletons. The sample was PBMCs. The clonotype was recovered from a human donor in good health (CMV status not recorded). Some clones in this sample may be carry-over from other donors' samples.

The CDR3 nucleotides are TGTGCCAGCAGTTACTACCAGGAGGTGACCACTGAAGCTTTCTTT. It translates to CASSYYQEVTTEAFF. The V call is TRBV6-6, the J call TRBJ1-1; D ambiguous. The CDR3 consists of 15 residues. The germline gives CDR1 MNHNY, CDR2 SVGAGI (reference sequence). Trimming stripped 1 base from V and 4 bases from J, with 13 bases between.